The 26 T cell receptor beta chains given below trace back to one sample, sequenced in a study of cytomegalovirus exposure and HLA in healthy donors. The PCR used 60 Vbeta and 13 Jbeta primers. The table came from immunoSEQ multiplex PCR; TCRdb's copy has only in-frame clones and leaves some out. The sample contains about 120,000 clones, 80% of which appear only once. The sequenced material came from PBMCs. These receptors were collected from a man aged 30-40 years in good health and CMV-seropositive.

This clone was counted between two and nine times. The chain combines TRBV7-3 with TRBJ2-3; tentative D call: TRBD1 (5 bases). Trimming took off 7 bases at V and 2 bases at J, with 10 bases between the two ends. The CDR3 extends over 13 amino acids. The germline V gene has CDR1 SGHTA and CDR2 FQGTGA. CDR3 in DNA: TGTGCCAGCAAGGGGTCAAACACAGATACGCAGTATTTT. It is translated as CASKGSNTDTQYF. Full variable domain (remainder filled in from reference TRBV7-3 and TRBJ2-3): GAGVSQTPSNKVTEKGKYVELRCDPISGHTALYWYRQSLGQGPEFLIYFQGTGAADDSGLPNDRFFAVRPEGSVSTLKIQRTERGDSAVYLCASKGSNTDTQYFGPGTRLTVL.

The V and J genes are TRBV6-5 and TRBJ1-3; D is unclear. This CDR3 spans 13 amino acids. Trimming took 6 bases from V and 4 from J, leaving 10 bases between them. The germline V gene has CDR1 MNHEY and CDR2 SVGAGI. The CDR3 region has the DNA TGTGCCAGCAGACAGAGAGAAGGAAACACCATATATTTT. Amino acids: CASRQREGNTIYF.

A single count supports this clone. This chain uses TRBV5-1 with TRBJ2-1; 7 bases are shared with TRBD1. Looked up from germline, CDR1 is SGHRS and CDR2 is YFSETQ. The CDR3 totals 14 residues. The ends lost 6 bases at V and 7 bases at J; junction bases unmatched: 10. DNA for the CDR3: TGCGCCAGCACCCAGACAGGGATCAGGAATGAGCAGTTCTTC. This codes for CASTQTGIRNEQFF.

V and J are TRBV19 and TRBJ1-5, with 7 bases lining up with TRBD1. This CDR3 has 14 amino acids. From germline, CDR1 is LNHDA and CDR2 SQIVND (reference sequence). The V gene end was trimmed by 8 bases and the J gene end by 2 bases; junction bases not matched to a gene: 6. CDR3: CASLRQGGNQPQHF. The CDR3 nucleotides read TGTGCCAGTCTTCGACAGGGAGGCAATCAGCCCCAGCATTTT.

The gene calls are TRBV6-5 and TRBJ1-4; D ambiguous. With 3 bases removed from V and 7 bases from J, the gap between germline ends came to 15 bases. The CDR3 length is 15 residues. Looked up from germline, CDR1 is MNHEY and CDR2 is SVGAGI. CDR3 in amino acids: CASSYMGREAEKLFF. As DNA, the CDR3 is TGTGCCAGCAGTTATATGGGGAGGGAGGCTGAAAAACTGTTTTTT.

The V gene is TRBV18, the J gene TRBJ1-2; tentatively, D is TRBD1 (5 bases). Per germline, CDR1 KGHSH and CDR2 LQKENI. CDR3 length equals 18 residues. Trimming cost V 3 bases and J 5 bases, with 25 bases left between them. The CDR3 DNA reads TGTGCCAGCTCACCCACCCAAAAACAGGCCTTACTTCGTTATGGCTACACCTTC. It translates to CASSPTQKQALLRYGYTF.

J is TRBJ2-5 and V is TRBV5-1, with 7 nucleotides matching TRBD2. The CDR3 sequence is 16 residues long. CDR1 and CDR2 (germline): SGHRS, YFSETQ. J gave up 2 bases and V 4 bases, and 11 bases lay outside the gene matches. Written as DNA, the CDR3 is TGCGCCAGCAGCGCCCTTGCTAGCGGCCCACAAGAGACCCAGTACTTC. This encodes CASSALASGPQETQYF.

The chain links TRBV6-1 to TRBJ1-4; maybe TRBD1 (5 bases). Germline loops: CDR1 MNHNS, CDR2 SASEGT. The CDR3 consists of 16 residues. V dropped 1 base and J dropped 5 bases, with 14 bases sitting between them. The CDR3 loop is CASSEVGLRANEKLFF. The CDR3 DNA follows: TGTGCCAGCAGTGAAGTAGGGCTCAGGGCCAATGAAAAACTGTTTTTT.

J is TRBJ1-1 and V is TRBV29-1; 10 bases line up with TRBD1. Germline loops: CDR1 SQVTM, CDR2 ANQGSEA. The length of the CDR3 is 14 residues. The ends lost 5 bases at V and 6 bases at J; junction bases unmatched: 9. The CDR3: CSVKSRQGASEAFF. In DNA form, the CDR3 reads TGCAGCGTTAAATCGAGACAGGGGGCTTCTGAAGCTTTCTTT.

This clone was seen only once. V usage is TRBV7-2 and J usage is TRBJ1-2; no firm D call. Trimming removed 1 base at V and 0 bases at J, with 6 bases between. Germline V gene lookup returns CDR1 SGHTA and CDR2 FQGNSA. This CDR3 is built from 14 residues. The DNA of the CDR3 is TGTGCCAGCAGCTTAGATAGCACTAACTATGGCTACACCTTC. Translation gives CASSLDSTNYGYTF.

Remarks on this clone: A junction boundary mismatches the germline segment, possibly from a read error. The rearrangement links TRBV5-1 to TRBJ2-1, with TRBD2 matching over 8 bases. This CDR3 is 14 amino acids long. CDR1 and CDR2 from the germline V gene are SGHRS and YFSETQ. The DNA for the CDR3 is TGCGCCAGCGGCTTAGGGACTAGCTACAATGAGCAGTTCTTC. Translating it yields CASGLGTSYNEQFF. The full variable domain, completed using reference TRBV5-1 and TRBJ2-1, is KAGVTQTPRYLIKTRGQQVTLSCSPISGHRSVSWYQQTPGQGLQFLFEYFSETQRNKGNFPGRFSGRQFSNSRSEMNVSTLELGDSALYLCASGLGTSYNEQFFGPGTRLTVL.

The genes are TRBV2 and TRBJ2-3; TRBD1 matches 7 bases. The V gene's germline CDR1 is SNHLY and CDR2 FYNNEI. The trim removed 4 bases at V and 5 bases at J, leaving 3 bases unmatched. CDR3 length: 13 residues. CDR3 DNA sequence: TGTGCCAGCAGTGGACAGGGAAGAGATACGCAGTATTTT. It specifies CASSGQGRDTQYF. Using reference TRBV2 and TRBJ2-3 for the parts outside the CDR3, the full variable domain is EPEVTQTPSHQVTQMGQEVILRCVPISNHLYFYWYRQILGQKVEFLVSFYNNEISEKSEIFDDQFSVERPDGSNFTLKIRSTKLEDSAMYFCASSGQGRDTQYFGPGTRLTVL.

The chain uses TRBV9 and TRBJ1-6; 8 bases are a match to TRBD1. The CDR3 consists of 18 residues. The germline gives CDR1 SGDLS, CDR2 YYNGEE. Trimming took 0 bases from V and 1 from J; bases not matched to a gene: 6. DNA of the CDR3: TGTGCCAGCAGCGTAGATCACAGGGGGGCGTCCTATAATTCACCCCTCCACTTT. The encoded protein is CASSVDHRGASYNSPLHF.

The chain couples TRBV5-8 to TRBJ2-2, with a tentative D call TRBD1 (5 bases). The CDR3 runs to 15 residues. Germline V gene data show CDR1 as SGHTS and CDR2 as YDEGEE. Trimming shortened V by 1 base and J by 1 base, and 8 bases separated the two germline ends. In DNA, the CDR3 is TGTGCCAGCAGCTTGTGGCAGGGGAACACCGGGGAGCTGTTTTTT. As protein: CASSLWQGNTGELFF.

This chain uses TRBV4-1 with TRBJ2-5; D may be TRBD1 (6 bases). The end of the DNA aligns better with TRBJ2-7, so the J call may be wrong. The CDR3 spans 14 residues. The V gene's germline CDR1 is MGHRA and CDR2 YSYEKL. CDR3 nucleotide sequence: TGCGCCAGCAGCCAAACCTTAGGGGGATACGAGCAGTACTTC. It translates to CASSQTLGGYEQYF.

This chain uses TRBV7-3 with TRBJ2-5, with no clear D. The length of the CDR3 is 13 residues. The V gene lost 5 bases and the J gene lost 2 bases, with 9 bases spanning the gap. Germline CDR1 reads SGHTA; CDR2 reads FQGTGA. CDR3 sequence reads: CASSPARQETQYF. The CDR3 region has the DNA TGTGCCAGCAGCCCCGCGAGGCAAGAGACCCAGTACTTC.

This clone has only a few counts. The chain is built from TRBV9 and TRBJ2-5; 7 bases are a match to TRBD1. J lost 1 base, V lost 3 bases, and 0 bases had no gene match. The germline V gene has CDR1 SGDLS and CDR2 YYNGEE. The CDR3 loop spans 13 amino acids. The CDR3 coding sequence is TGTGCCAGCAGCGGACAGGGCCAAGAGACCCAGTACTTC. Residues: CASSGQGQETQYF.

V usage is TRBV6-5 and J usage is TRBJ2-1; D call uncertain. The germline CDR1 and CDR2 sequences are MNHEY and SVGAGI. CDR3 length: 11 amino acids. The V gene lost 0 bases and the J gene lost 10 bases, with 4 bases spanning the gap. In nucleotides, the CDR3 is TGTGCCAGCAGTTACTCACACGAGCAGTTCTTC. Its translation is CASSYSHEQFF.

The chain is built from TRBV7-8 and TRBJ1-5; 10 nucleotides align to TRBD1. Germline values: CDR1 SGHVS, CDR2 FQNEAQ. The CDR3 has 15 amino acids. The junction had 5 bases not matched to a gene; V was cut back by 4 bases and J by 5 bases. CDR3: CASSSDRGRHQPQHF. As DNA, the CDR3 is TGTGCCAGCAGCTCGGACAGGGGGAGGCATCAGCCCCAGCATTTT.

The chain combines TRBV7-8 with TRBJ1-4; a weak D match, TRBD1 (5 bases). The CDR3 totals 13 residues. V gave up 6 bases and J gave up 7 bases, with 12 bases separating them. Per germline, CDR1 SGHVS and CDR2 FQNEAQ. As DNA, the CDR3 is TGTGCCAGCAGGGATCAGGGTACTGAAAAACTGTTTTTT. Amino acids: CASRDQGTEKLFF.

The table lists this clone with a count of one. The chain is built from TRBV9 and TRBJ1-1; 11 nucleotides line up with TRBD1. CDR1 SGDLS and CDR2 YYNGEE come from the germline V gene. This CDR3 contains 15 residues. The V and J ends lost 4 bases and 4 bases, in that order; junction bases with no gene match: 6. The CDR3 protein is CASSSPGTGGTEAFF. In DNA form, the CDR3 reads TGTGCCAGCAGCAGTCCTGGGACAGGGGGCACTGAAGCTTTCTTT.

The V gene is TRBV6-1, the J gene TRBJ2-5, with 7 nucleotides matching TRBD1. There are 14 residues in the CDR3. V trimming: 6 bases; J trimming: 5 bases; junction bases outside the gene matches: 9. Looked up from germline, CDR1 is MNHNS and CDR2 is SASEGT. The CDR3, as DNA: TGTGCCAGCAGGAGGGGGCAGGGTGAGGAGACCCAGTACTTC. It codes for CASRRGQGEETQYF.

The CDR3 is CASSRDRGETQYF. CDR3 nucleotides: TGTGCCAGCAGCCGGGACAGGGGAGAGACCCAGTACTTC. The V call is TRBV5-4, the J call TRBJ2-5; TRBD1 aligns across 10 bases. J lost 4 bases, V lost 4 bases, and 1 base had no gene match. Germline V gene lookup returns CDR1 SGHNT and CDR2 YYREEE (reference sequence). This CDR3 has 13 amino acids.

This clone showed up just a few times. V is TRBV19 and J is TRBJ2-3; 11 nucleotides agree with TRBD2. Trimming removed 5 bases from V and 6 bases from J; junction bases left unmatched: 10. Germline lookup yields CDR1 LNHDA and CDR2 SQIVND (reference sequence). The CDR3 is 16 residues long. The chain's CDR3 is CASSLYSGGATDTQYF. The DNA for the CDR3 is TGTGCCAGTAGTTTATATAGCGGGGGGGCAACTGATACGCAGTATTTT.

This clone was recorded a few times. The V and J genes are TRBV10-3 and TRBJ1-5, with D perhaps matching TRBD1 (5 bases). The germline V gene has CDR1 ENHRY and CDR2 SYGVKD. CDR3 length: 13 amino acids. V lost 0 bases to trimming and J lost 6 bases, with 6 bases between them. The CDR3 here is CAISESGGQPQHF. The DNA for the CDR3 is TGTGCCATCAGTGAGTCGGGGGGTCAGCCCCAGCATTTT.

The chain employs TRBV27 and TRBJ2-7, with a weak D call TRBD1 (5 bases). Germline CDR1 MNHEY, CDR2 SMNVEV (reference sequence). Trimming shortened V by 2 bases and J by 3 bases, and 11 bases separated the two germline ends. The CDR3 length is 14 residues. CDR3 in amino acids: CASSLRGRVYEQYF. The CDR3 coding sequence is TGTGCCAGCAGTTTACGTGGCAGGGTCTACGAGCAGTACTTC.